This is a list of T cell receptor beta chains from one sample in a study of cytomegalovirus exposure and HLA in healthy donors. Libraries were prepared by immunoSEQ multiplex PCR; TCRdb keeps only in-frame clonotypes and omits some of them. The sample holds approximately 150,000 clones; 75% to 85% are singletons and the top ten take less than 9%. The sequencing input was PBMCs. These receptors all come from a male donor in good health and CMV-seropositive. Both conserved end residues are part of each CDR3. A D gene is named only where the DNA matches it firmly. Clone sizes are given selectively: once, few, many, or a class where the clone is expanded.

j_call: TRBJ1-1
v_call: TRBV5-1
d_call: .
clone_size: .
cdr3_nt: TGCGCCAGCAGCTTGGAAGGGCGGGACACTGAAGCTTTCTTT
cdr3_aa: CASSLEGRDTEAFF

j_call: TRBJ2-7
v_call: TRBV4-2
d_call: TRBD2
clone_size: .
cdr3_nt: TGTGCCAGCAGCCAGTCTAGCGGGGGAACCTACGAGCAGTACTTC
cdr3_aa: CASSQSSGGTYEQYF

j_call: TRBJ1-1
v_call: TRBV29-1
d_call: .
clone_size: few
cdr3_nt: TGCAGCTCCCTAAGCGGTTCGAACACTGAAGCTTTCTTT
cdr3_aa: CSSLSGSNTEAFF

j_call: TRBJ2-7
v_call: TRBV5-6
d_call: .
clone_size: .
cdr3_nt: TGTGCCAGCAGCTTCGGGACTCGATACGAGCAGTACTTC
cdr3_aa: CASSFGTRYEQYF

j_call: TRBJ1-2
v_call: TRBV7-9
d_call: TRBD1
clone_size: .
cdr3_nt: TGTGCCAGCAGCTTCACGACAGGGGGCGCGTATGGCTACACCTTC
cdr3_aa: CASSFTTGGAYGYTF

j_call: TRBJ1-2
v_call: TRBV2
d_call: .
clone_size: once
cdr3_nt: TGTGCCAGCAGGATAACTGACTATGGCTACACCTTC
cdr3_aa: CASRITDYGYTF

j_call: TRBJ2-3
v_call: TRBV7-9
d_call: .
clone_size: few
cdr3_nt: TGTGCCAGCAGCTTACGCACAGAAGGCTTGTGGAATACGCAGTATTTT
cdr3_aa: CASSLRTEGLWNTQYF

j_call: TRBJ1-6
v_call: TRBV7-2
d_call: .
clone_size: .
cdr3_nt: TGTGCCAGCAGCTCCCCCCCTTTTAATTCACCCCTCCACTTT
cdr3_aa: CASSSPPFNSPLHF

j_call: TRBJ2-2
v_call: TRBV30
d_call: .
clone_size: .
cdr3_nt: TGTGCCTGGAGTTTCCTAGCGCTTAACACCGGGGAGCTGTTTTTT
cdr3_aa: CAWSFLALNTGELFF

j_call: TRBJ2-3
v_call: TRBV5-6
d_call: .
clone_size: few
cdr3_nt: TGTGCCAGCAGCTTGGAGAGTCGCCGCGATACGCAGTATTTT
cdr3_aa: CASSLESRRDTQYF

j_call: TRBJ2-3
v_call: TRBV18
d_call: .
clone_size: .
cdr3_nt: TGTGCCAGCTCACCCGGGGTTGATACGCAGTATTTT
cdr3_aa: CASSPGVDTQYF

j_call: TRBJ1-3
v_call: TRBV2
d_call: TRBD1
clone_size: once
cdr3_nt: TGTGCCAGCGTTGGAGGAGGGGGCTTCAGGTCCTCTGGAAACACCATATATTTT
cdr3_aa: CASVGGGGFRSSGNTIYF

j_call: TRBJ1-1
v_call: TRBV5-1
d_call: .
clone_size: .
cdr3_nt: TGCGCCAGCAGCCCCACGGGCACTGAAGCTTTCTTT
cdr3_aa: CASSPTGTEAFF

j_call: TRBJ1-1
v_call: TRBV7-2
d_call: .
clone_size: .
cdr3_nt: TGTGCCAGCAGCTTAGAGCCGACAGGTCTGAACACTGAAGCTTTCTTT
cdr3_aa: CASSLEPTGLNTEAFF

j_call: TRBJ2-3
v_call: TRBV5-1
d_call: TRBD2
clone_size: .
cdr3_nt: TGCGCCAGCAGCCTCAGGACTAGCGGGCGCACAGATACGCAGTATTTT
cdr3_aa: CASSLRTSGRTDTQYF

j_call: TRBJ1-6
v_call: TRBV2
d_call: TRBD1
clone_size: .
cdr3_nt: TGTGCCAGCGGCAGACAGGGGTTTAATTCACCCCTCCACTTT
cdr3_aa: CASGRQGFNSPLHF

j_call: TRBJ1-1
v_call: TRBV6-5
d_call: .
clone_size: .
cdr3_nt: TGTGCTAGCAGTTACAGGGAGGGGACTGAAGCTTTCTTT
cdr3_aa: CASSYREGTEAFF

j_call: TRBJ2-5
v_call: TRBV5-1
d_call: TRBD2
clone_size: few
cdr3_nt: TGCGCCAGCAGCTTGACGAGTAGCGGGGGGGAAGAGACCCAGTACTTC
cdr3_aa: CASSLTSSGGEETQYF

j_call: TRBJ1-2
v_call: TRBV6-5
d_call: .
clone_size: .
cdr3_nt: TGTGCCAGCAGTTACTCGATGGAGTGGGGCTACACCTTC
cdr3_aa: CASSYSMEWGYTF

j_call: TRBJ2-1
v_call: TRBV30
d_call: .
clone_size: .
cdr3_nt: TGTGCCTGGAGTTTTAAGGCCCGACTCTCCTACAATGAGCAGTTCTTC
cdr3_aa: CAWSFKARLSYNEQFF

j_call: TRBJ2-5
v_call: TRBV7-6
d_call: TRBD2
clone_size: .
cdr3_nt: TGTGCCAGCAGTTTAGTGGTCACGGGGGGGCAGCAAGAGACCCAGTACTTC
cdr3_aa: CASSLVVTGGQQETQYF

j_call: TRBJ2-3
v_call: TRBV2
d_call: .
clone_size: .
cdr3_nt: TGTGCCAGCAGTGACAGGTATTCCTCAGATACGCAGTATTTT
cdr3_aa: CASSDRYSSDTQYF

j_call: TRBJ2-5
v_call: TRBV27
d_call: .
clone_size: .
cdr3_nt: TGTGCCAGCAGTTATACAGGGAGACAAGAGACCCAGTACTTC
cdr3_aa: CASSYTGRQETQYF

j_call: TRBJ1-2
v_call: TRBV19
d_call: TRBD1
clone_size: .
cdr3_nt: TGTGCCAGTAGTGCCTGGGACAGGGGGAATCTCCGCATCGGCTACACCTTC
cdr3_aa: CASSAWDRGNLRIGYTF

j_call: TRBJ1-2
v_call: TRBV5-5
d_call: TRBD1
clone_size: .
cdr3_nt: TGTGCCAGCAGCCCCGGACAGGGGCATGGCTACACCTTC
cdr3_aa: CASSPGQGHGYTF

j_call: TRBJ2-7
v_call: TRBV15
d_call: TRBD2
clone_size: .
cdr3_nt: TGTGCCACCAGCGGGAGGGTTACCTACGAGCAGTACTTC
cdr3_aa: CATSGRVTYEQYF

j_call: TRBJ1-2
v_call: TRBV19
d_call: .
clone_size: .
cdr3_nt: TGTGCCACAGGGAACTATGGCTACACCTTC
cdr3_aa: CATGNYGYTF

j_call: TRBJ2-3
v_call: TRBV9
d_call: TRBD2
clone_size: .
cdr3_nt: TGTGCCAGCAGCGTAGGTAGCGGGGGGGCGACAGATACGCAGTATTTT
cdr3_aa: CASSVGSGGATDTQYF

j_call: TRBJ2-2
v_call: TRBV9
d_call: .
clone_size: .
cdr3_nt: TGTGCCAGCAGTGACAACCTACAGGGGCGGAGGGACGGGGAGCTGTTTTTT
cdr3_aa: CASSDNLQGRRDGELFF

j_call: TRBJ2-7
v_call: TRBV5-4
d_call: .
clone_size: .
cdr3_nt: TGTGCCAGCAGCTTGGGACATGACGAGCAGTACTTC
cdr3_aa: CASSLGHDEQYF

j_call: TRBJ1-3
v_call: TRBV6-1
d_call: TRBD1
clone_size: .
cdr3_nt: TGTGCCAGCAGTTCAGGGGGTTCCGGAAACACCATATATTTT
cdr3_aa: CASSSGGSGNTIYF

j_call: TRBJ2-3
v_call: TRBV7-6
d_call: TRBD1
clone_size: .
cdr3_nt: TGTGCCAGCAGCAAGGGACAGGGGCCAGATACGCAGTATTTT
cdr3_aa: CASSKGQGPDTQYF